This T cell receptor (beta chain) was captured by sequencing in a study of lymphopenia after photon versus proton radiotherapy. Study-wide findings and caveats: Authors raise, but do not show, better survival with proton therapy. Post-nadir diversity loss with photons came from oligoclonal expansion, particularly CD8+ Temra cells.

CDR1 and CDR2 (germline): SGHVS, FQNEAQ. Deletions cut 4 bases from V and 7 bases from J, with 8 bases between. The CDR3 sequence is 12 residues long. Data came from immunoSEQ multiplex PCR; TCRdb stores just in-frame clones and leaves some out. The sample includes about 40,000 clones, 86% of them seen just once. As regards this clone: As yet, its antigen is unknown.

The chain is built from TRBV7-8 and TRBJ2-4; unclear D gene. The sample was peripheral blood, taken from a patient treated with proton-based radiotherapy. The TCR sequence derives from a woman in her 70s with pancreatic cancer. Some clones in this sample may be carry-over from other donors' samples. CDR3 coding DNA: TGTGCCAGCAGCTCCCTCACCAACATTCAGTACTTC. Protein: CASSSLTNIQYF.